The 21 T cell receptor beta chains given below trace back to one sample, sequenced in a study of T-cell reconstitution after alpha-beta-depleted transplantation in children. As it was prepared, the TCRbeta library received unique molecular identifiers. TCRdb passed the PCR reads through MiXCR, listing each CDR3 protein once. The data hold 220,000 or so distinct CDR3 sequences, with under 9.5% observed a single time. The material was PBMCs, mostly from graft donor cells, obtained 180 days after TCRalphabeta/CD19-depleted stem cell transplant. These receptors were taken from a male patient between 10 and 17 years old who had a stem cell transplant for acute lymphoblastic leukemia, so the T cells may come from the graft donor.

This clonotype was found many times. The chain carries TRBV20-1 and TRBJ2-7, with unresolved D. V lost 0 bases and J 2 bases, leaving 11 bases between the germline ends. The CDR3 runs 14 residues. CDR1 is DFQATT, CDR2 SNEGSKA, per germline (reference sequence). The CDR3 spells CSARDLRRAYEQYF. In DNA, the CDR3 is TGCAGTGCTAGAGATCTTAGGCGAGCCTACGAGCAGTACTTC.

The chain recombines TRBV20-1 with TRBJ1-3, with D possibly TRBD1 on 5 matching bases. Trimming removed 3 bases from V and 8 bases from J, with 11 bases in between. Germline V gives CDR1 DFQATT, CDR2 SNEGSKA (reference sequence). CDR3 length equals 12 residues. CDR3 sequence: CSASSMGDTIYF. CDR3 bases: TGCAGTGCTAGTTCCATGGGGGACACCATATATTTT.

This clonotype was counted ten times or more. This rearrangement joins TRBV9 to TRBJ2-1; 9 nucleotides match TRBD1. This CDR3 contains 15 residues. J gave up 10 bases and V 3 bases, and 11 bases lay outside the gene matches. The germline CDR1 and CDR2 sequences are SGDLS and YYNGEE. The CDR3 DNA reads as TGTGCCAGCAGCGCGAACAGGGGGCCCAACGCGGAGCAGTTCTTC. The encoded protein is CASSANRGPNAEQFF. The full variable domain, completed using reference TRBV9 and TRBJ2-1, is DSGVTQTPKHLITATGQRVTLRCSPRSGDLSVYWYQQSLDQGLQFLIQYYNGEERAKGNILERFSAQQFPDLHSELNLSSLELGDSALYFCASSANRGPNAEQFFGPGTRLTVL.

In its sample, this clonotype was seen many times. Here the CDR3 reads CASSLLPGRIMGTDTQYF. The CDR3 DNA reads as TGTGCCAGCAGTCTCCTCCCTGGGAGAATAATGGGCACAGATACGCAGTATTTT. J is TRBJ2-3 and V is TRBV6-1, with a possible D match to TRBD2 (5 bases). Looked up from germline, CDR1 is MNHNS and CDR2 is SASEGT. This CDR3 is 18 amino acids long. V lost 5 bases, J lost 1 base, and 22 bases lay in between.

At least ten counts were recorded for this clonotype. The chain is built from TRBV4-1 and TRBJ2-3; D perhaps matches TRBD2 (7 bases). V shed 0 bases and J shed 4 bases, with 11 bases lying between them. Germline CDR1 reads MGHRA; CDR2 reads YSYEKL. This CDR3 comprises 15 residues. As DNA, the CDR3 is TGCGCCAGCAGCCAAGATAGAGGGGGGGCAGATACGCAGTATTTT. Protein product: CASSQDRGGADTQYF.

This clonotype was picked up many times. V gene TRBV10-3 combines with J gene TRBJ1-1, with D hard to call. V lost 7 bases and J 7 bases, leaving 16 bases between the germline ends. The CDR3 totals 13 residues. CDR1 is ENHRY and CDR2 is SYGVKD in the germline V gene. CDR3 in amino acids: CAITPGSSGEAFF. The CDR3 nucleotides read TGTGCCATCACCCCGGGGAGTTCTGGTGAAGCTTTCTTT.

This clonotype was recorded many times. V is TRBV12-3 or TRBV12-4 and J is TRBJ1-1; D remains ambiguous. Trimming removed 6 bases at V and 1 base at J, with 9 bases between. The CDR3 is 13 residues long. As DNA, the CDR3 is TGTGCCAGCAGCCTACATACGAACACTGAAGCTTTCTTT. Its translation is CASSLHTNTEAFF.

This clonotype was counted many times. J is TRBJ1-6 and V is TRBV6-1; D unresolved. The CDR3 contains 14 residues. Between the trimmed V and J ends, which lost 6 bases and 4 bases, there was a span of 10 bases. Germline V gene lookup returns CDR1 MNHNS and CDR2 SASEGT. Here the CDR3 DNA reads TGTGCCAGCAGCCCCCAGGTTTATAATTCACCCCTCCACTTT. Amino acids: CASSPQVYNSPLHF.

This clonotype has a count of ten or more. CDR3 DNA sequence: TGTGCCAGCAGTGCCCGCTACGAGCAGTACTTC. As protein: CASSARYEQYF. The V gene is TRBV27, the J gene TRBJ2-7; D is unresolved. Trimming took 5 bases from V and 3 from J, leaving 5 bases between them. The germline V gene encodes CDR1 MNHEY and CDR2 SMNVEV (reference sequence). This CDR3 contains 11 residues.

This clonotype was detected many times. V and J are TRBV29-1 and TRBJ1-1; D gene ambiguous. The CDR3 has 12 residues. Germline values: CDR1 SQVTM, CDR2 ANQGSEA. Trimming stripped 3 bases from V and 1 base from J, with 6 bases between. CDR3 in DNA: TGCAGCGTTGACGGCCGGAACACTGAAGCTTTCTTT. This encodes CSVDGRNTEAFF.

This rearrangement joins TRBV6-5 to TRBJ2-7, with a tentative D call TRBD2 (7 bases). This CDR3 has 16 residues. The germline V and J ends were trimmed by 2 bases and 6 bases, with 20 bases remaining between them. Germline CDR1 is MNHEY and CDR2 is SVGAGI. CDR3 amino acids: CASSYLEGGGGTEQYF. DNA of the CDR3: TGTGCCAGCAGTTACCTCGAAGGAGGCGGGGGCACCGAGCAGTACTTC.

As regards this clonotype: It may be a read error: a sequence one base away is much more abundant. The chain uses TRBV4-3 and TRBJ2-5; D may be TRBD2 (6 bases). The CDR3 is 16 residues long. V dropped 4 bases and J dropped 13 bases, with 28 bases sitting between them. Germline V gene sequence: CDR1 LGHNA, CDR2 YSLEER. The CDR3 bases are TGCGCCAGCAGCCTAGAGCGCAGGGTTGGCGGGGTTACGCTGTACTTC. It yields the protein CASSLERRVGGVTLYF.

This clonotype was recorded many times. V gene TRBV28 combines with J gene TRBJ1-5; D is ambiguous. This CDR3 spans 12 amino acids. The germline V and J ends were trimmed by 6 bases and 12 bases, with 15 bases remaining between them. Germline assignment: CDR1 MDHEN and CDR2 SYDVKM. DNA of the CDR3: TGTGCCAGCAGCCTGCTGGGATCGGGCCAGCATTTT. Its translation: CASSLLGSGQHF.

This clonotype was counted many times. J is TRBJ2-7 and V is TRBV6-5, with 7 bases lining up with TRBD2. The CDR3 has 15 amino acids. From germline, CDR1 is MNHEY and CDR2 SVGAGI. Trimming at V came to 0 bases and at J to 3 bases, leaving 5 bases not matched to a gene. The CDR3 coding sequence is TGTGCCAGCAGTTACTCTCTTAGCGGGTACTACGAGCAGTACTTC. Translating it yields CASSYSLSGYYEQYF.

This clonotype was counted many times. In nucleotides, the CDR3 is TGTGCCAGCAGCCCAGGGGACAGCTCCTACAATGAGCAGTTCTTC. Its protein product is CASSPGDSSYNEQFF. The chain couples TRBV28 to TRBJ2-1; 7 bases fit TRBD1. Trimming at V came to 6 bases and at J to 0 bases, leaving 5 bases not matched to a gene. The length of the CDR3 is 15 residues. Germline-derived CDR1 and CDR2 are MDHEN and SYDVKM.

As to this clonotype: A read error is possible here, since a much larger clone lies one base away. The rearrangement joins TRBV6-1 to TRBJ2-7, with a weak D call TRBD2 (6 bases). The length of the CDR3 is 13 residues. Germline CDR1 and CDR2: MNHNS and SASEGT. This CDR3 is CASLPGLRYDQYF. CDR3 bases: TGTGCCAGTTTACCGGGACTGAGATACGACCAGTACTTC.

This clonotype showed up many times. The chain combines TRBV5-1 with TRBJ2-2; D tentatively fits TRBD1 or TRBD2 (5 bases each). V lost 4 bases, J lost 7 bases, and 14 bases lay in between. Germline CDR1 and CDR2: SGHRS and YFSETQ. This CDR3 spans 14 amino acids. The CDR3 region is CASSPGQGGGELFF. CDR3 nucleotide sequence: TGCGCCAGCAGCCCGGGGCAGGGCGGCGGGGAGCTGTTTTTT.

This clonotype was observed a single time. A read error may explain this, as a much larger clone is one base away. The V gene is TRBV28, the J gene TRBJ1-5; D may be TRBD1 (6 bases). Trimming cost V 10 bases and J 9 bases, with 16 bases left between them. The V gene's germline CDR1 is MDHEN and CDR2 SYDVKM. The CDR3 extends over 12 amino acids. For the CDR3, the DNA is TGTGCCATGGGGGCAGCTGAGGGGCCCCAGCATTTT. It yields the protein CAMGAAEGPQHF.

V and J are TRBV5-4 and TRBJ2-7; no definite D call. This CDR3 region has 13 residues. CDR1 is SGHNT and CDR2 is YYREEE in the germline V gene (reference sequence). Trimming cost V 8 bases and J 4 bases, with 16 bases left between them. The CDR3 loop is CARSLALVYEQYF. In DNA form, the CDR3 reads TGTGCCAGGAGCCTGGCCCTCGTTTACGAGCAGTACTTC.

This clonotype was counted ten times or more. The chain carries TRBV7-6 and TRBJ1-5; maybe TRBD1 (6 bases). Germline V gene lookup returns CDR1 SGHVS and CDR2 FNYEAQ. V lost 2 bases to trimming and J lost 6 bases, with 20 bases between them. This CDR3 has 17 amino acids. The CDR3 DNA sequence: TGTGCCAGCAGCTTACGCCCCACAGGGCAGGGATTTCAGCCCCAGCATTTT. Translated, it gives CASSLRPTGQGFQPQHF. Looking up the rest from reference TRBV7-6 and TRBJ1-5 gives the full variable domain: GAGVSQSPRYKVTKRGQDVALRCDPISGHVSLYWYRQALGQGPEFLTYFNYEAQQDKSGLPNDRFSAERPEGSISTLTIQRTEQRDSAMYRCASSLRPTGQGFQPQHFGDGTRLSIL.

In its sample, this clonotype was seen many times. The CDR3 sequence: CSASSLASTDTQYF. The CDR3 region has the DNA TGCAGTGCTAGTAGCCTAGCGAGCACAGATACGCAGTATTTT. The V call is TRBV20-1, the J call TRBJ2-3; D may be TRBD2 (6 bases). This CDR3 is 14 amino acids long. The germline V gene encodes CDR1 DFQATT and CDR2 SNEGSKA (reference sequence). V gave up 3 bases and J gave up 0 bases, with 10 bases separating them.